The 6 T cell receptor beta chains below were found in one sample sequenced in a study of blood T cells in healthy people across ages. PCR was performed a second time for 7 to 11 cycles using a sample-barcoded 5' primer and a J-beta primer mix. TCRdb reprocessed the 5' RACE reads with MiXCR, giving one entry per CDR3 protein. The table lists 1 million or so distinct CDR3 sequences, around 43% of them singletons. Specimen: blood. These receptors were obtained from a woman in her fifties or sixties in good health.

This clonotype was seen once. The chain carries TRBV6-2 or TRBV6-3 and TRBJ2-7; TRBD2 matches at 8 bases. CDR3 length equals 14 residues. Trimming removed 7 bases from V and 2 bases from J; junction bases left unmatched: 7. The germline V gene has CDR1 MNHEY and CDR2 SVGEGT. CDR3 coding DNA: TGTGCCAGCATCCCCCAAGCGGGAGCCTACGAGCAGTACTTC. Its translation: CASIPQAGAYEQYF.

The genes are TRBV28 and TRBJ2-5; tentative D call: TRBD2 (7 bases). V gave up 5 bases and J gave up 5 bases, with 12 bases separating them. Germline V CDR1 and CDR2: MDHEN, SYDVKM. The CDR3 runs 13 residues. The CDR3 loop reads CASSGEGGETQYF. The CDR3 DNA reads TGTGCCAGCAGTGGGGAGGGGGGCGAGACCCAGTACTTC.

This sequence joins TRBV6-5 and TRBJ2-1; D is perhaps TRBD2 (5 bases). The CDR3 sequence is 13 residues long. With 5 bases removed from V and 6 bases from J, the gap between germline ends came to 11 bases. CDR1 is MNHEY, CDR2 SVGAGI, per germline. The DNA of the CDR3 is TGTGCCAGCAGTGACACACGGGGCAATGAGCAGTTCTTC. This gives the protein CASSDTRGNEQFF.

Concerning this clonotype itself: A much more abundant neighbour one base away suggests this may be a read error. The rearrangement uses TRBV28 and TRBJ2-3; 10 bases are a match to TRBD2. This CDR3 spans 13 amino acids. The germline V gene has CDR1 MDHEN and CDR2 SYDVKM. With V trimmed by 10 bases and J by 6 bases, 7 bases remained unmatched. The CDR3 loop is CANSGRTKDTQYF. The CDR3 region has the DNA TGTGCCAATAGCGGGAGGACCAAGGATACGCAGTATTTT. Full variable domain (missing parts from reference TRBV28 and TRBJ2-3): DVKVTQSSRYLVKRTGEKVFLECVQDMDHENMFWYRQDPGLGLRLIYFSYDVKMKEKGDIPEGYSVSREKKERFSLILESASTNQTSMYLCANSGRTKDTQYFGPGTRLTVL.

This chain uses TRBV7-3 with TRBJ2-7; 13 nucleotides agree with TRBD2. This CDR3 is built from 15 residues. Germline V gives CDR1 SGHTA, CDR2 FQGTGA. V was pared by 5 bases and J by 3 bases, with 4 bases of the junction left unmatched. The DNA for the CDR3 is TGTGCCAGCAGCCCGGGACTAGCGGGGTTCTACGAGCAGTACTTC. Amino acid sequence: CASSPGLAGFYEQYF.

V usage is TRBV29-1 and J usage is TRBJ2-3; D is unresolved. Per germline, CDR1 SQVTM and CDR2 ANQGSEA. The V gene lost 7 bases and the J gene lost 6 bases, with 17 bases spanning the gap. The CDR3 contains 13 residues. The DNA of the CDR3 is TGCAGCGCCCGCCAGGAGTTGTGGGATACGCAGTATTTT. This translates into CSARQELWDTQYF.